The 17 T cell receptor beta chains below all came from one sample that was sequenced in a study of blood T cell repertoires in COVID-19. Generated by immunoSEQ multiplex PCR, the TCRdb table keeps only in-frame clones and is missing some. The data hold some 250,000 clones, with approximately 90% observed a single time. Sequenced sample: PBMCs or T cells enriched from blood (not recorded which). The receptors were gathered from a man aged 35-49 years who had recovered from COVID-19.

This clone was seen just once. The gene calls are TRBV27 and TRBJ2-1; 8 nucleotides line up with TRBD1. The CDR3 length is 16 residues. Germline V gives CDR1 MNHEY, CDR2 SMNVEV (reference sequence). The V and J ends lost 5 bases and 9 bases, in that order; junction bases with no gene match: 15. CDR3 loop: CASSGWTGNVVGEQFF. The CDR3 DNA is TGTGCCAGCAGTGGCTGGACAGGGAATGTGGTTGGTGAGCAGTTCTTC.

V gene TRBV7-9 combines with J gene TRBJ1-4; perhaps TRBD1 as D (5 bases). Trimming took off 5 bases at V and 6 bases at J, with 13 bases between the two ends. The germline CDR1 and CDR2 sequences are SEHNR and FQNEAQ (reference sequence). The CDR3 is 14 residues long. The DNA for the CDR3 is TGTGCCAGCAGCCCCCGGGGGGGGGATGAAAAACTGTTTTTT. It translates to CASSPRGGDEKLFF.

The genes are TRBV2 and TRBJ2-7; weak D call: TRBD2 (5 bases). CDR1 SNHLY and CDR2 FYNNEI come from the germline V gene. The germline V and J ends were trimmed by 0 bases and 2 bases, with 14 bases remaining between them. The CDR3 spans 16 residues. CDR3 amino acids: CASSEAVLGRTYEQYF. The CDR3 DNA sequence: TGTGCCAGCAGTGAAGCTGTACTAGGTAGGACCTACGAGCAGTACTTC.

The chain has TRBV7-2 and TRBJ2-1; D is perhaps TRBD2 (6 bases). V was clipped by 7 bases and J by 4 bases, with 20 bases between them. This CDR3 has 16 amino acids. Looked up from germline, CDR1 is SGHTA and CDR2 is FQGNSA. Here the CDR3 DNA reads TGTGCCAGCACCCGACGTCAAATGGGGGGATACAATGAGCAGTTCTTC. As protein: CASTRRQMGGYNEQFF.

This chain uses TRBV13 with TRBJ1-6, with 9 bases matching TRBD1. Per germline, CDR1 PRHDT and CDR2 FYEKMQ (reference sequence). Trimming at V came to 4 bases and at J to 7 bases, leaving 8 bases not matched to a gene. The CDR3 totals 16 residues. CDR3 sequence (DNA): TGTGCCAGCAGCTCGGGACAGGGTCACCCGAATTCACCCCTCCACTTT. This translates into CASSSGQGHPNSPLHF.

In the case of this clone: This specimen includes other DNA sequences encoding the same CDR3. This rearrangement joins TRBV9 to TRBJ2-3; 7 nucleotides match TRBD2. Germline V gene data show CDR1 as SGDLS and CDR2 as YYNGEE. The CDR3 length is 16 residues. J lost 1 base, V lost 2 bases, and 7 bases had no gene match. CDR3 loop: CASSVAGGSGTDTQYF. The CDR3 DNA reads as TGTGCCAGCAGCGTTGCCGGGGGGAGTGGCACAGATACGCAGTATTTT.

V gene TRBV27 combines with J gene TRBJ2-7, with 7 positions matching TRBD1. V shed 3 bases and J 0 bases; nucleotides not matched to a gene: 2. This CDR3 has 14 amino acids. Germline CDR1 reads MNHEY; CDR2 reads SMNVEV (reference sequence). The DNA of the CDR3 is TGTGCCAGCAGTTTGGGACAGATCTCCTACGAGCAGTACTTC. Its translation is CASSLGQISYEQYF.

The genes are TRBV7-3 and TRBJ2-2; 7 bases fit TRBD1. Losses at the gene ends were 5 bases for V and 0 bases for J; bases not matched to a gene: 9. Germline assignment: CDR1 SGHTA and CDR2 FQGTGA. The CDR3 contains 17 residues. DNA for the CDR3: TGTGCCAGCAGCCCCCAAGGGGGACAGACGAACACCGGGGAGCTGTTTTTT. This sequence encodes CASSPQGGQTNTGELFF.

In nucleotides, the CDR3 is TGTGCCAGCGGCAGGGACAGCTTGAACACTGAAGCTTTCTTT. It yields the protein CASGRDSLNTEAFF. The V call is TRBV6-6, the J call TRBJ1-1, with TRBD1 matching 7 bases. CDR1 MNHNY and CDR2 SVGAGI come from the germline V gene (reference sequence). The V gene end was trimmed by 8 bases and the J gene end by 0 bases; junction bases not matched to a gene: 6. This CDR3 is built from 14 residues.

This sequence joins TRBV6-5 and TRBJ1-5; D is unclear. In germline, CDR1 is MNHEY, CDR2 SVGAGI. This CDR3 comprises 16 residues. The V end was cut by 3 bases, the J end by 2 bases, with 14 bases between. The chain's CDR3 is CASSYTWGVGNQPQHF. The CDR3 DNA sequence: TGTGCCAGCAGTTATACTTGGGGAGTGGGCAATCAGCCCCAGCATTTT.

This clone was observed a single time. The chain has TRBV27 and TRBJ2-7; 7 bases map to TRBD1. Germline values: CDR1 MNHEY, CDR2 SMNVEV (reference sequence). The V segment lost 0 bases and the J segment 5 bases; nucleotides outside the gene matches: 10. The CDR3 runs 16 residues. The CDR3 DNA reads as TGTGCCAGCAGTTTATCCGCAACGGGACAGTTTCACGAGCAGTACTTC. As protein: CASSLSATGQFHEQYF.

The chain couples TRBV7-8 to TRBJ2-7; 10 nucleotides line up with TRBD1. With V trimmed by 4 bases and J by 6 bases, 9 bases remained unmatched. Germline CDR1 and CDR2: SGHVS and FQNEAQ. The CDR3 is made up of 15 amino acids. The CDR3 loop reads CASSSPGTGVSEQYF. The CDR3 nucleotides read TGTGCCAGCAGCTCCCCCGGGACAGGGGTCAGCGAGCAGTACTTC.

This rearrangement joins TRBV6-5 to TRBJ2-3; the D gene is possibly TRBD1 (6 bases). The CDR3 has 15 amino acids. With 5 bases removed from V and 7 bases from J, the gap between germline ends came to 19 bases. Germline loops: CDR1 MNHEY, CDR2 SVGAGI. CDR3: CASSKRDNEDYTQYF. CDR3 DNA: TGTGCCAGCAGTAAAAGGGACAACGAAGACTATACGCAGTATTTT.

CDR3 amino acids: CASSSTSGSSYNEQFF. The CDR3 DNA follows: TGTGCCAGCAGCTCGACTAGCGGGAGCTCCTACAATGAGCAGTTCTTC. The V and J genes are TRBV21-1 and TRBJ2-1; TRBD2, the D gene given by the table, was not confirmed from the DNA. TRBV21-1 is shown as a pseudogene. The CDR3 is 16 amino acids.

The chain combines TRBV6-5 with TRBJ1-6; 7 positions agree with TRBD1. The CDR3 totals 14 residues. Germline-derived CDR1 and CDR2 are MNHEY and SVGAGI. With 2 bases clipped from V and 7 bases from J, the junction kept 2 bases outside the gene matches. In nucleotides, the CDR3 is TGTGCCAGCAGTTACGGCAGGGGGAATTCACCCCTCCACTTT. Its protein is CASSYGRGNSPLHF.

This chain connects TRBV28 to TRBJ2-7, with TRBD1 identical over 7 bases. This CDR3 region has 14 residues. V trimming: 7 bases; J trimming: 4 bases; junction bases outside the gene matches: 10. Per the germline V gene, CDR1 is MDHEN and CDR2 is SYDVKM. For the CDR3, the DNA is TGTGCCAGCATTCACGACAGGGAGTTTTACGAGCAGTACTTC. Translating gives CASIHDREFYEQYF.

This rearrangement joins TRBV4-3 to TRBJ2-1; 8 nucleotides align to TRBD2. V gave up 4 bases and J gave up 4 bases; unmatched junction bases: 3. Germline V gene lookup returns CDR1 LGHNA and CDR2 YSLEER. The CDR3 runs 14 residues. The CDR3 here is CASSRGGGYNEQFF. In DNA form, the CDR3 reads TGCGCCAGCAGCCGAGGCGGGGGGTACAATGAGCAGTTCTTC.